The 5 T cell receptor beta chains presented below share a single source sample, sequenced in a study of T cells in localized non-small cell lung cancer. Generated by immunoSEQ multiplex PCR, the TCRdb table keeps only in-frame clones and is missing some. The table has 45,000 or so clones, 75% to 95% seen once. Sequenced material: PBMCs, taken before any cancer treatment. The source is a woman aged 40-70 years with stage II lung adenocarcinoma.

This rearrangement joins TRBV7-9 to TRBJ2-7, with 8 nucleotides matching TRBD2. V dropped 1 base and J dropped 7; count of bases not matched to a gene: 6. CDR1 is SEHNR and CDR2 is FQNEAQ in the germline V gene (reference sequence). The CDR3 covers 14 residues. The chain's CDR3 is CASSLGGLVWEQYF. As DNA, the CDR3 is TGTGCCAGCAGCTTAGGGGGACTAGTCTGGGAGCAGTACTTC.

The chain uses TRBV19 and TRBJ2-7; no firm D call. This CDR3 has 13 amino acids. From germline, CDR1 is LNHDA and CDR2 SQIVND (reference sequence). V lost 4 bases and J lost 2, with 9 bases in between. CDR3 in amino acids: CASSTTGPYEQYF. For the CDR3, the DNA is TGTGCCAGTAGTACTACCGGCCCCTACGAGCAGTACTTC.

A note on this clone: Within the sample, other DNA sequences also encode this same CDR3. The rearrangement joins TRBV10-3 to TRBJ1-5; 10 bases are a match to TRBD1. This CDR3 spans 14 amino acids. Looked up from germline, CDR1 is ENHRY and CDR2 is SYGVKD. V trimming: 5 bases; J trimming: 4 bases; junction bases outside the gene matches: 2. The CDR3 sequence is CAISQGQGNQPQHF. The DNA of the CDR3 is TGTGCCATCAGTCAGGGACAGGGGAATCAGCCCCAGCATTTT.

The rearrangement uses TRBV9 and TRBJ2-3; perhaps TRBD1 as D (6 bases). The CDR3 length is 15 residues. V shed 0 bases and J shed 0 bases, with 8 bases lying between them. The germline gives CDR1 SGDLS, CDR2 YYNGEE. The CDR3 region has the DNA TGTGCCAGCAGCGTAGGGACAGTTAGCACAGATACGCAGTATTTT. Translation gives CASSVGTVSTDTQYF.

This clone turned up a few times. This chain joins TRBV6-6 and TRBJ2-6; D remains unclear. Trimming left V 8 bases short and J 4 bases short, with 12 bases between. This CDR3 contains 14 residues. Germline values: CDR1 MNHNY, CDR2 SVGAGI (reference sequence). CDR3 amino acids: CASLPDPGANVLTF. CDR3 DNA sequence: TGTGCCAGCCTACCGGATCCCGGGGCCAACGTCCTGACTTTC.